This passage covers 4 T cell receptor beta chains from one sample sequenced in a study of blood T cell repertoires in COVID-19. Libraries were prepared by immunoSEQ multiplex PCR; TCRdb keeps only in-frame clonotypes and omits some of them. Of around 270,000 clones in the sample, around nine tenths were seen once. Sequenced: peripheral blood. The receptors here all came from a man aged 35 to 55 who had recovered from COVID-19.

This clone was seen more than once but under ten times. The chain joins TRBV4-2 to TRBJ1-5, with 8 bases fitting TRBD1. From germline, CDR1 is LGHNA and CDR2 YNFKEQ. J lost 6 bases, V lost 5 bases, and 9 bases had no gene match. CDR3 length equals 15 residues. The CDR3 sequence: CASSMDRARGQPQHF. CDR3 in DNA: TGTGCCAGCAGCATGGACAGGGCACGGGGTCAGCCCCAGCATTTT.

This chain joins TRBV12-5 and TRBJ1-6; 7 bases agree with TRBD1. Trimming cost V 5 bases and J 8 bases; bases outside gene matches: 12. The germline V gene encodes CDR1 LGHNT and CDR2 FRNRAP. The CDR3 extends over 16 amino acids. The CDR3 region has the DNA TGTGCTAGTGGTACGGAGATCGGACAGGCTTATTCACCCCTCCACTTT. Translation: CASGTEIGQAYSPLHF.

This chain uses TRBV13 with TRBJ1-1; no clear D. Germline V CDR1 and CDR2: PRHDT, FYEKMQ (reference sequence). The CDR3 consists of 12 residues. Trimming removed 1 base from V and 7 bases from J, with 7 bases in between. Here the CDR3 reads CASSLVGGEAFF. The CDR3 DNA reads as TGTGCCAGCAGCTTAGTAGGCGGTGAAGCTTTCTTT.

The V gene is TRBV10-1, the J gene TRBJ2-5; D may be TRBD1 (6 bases). CDR3 length: 11 residues. Per germline, CDR1 WNHNN and CDR2 SYGVQD (reference sequence). The germline V and J ends were trimmed by 4 bases and 9 bases, with 9 bases remaining between them. The CDR3 here is CASSGSGAQYF. In nucleotides, the CDR3 is TGCGCCAGCAGTGGGTCAGGGGCCCAGTACTTC.